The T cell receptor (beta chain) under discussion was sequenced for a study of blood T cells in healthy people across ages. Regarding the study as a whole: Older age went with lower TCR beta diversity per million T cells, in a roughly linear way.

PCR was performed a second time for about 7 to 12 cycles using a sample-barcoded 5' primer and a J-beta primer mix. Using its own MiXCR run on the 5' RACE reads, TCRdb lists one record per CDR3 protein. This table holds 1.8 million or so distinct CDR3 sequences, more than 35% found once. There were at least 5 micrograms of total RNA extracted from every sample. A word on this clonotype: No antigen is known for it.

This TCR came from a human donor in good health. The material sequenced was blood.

The CDR3 loop is CASSVRRTGGHLDGYTF. CDR3 coding DNA: TGTGCCAGCAGCGTAAGGAGGACAGGGGGACACCTTGATGGCTACACCTTC. The V and J genes are TRBV9 and TRBJ1-2; 10 bases map to TRBD1. The CDR3 length is 17 residues. Germline CDR1 reads SGDLS; CDR2 reads YYNGEE. Losses at the gene ends were 1 base for V and 6 bases for J; bases not matched to a gene: 12.